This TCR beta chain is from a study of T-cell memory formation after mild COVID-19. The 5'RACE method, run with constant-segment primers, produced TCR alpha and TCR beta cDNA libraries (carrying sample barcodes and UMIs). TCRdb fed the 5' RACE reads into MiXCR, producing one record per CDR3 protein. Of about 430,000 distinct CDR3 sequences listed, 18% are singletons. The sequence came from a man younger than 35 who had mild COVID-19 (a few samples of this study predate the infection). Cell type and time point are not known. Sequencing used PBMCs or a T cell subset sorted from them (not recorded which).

CDR3 sequence reads: CASSQAPGPLGDTQYF. The DNA for the CDR3 is TGCGCCAGCAGCCAAGCCCCGGGTCCCCTCGGAGATACGCAGTATTTT. The rearrangement links TRBV4-1 to TRBJ2-3; D is undetermined. The germline V and J ends were trimmed by 1 base and 5 bases, with 16 bases remaining between them. This CDR3 has 16 residues. CDR1 is MGHRA, CDR2 YSYEKL, per germline.